This T cell receptor beta chain was captured by sequencing in a study of somatic mutations in cytotoxic T cells in rheumatoid arthritis. In the study overall: Flow sorting of some V beta antibody-stained T cells reached nearly 100% purity, with V beta1+ cells also TCRB-sequenced.

CDR1 LNHDA and CDR2 SQIVND come from the germline V gene (reference sequence). Losses at the gene ends were 5 bases for V and 2 bases for J; bases not matched to a gene: 6. The CDR3 consists of 15 residues. Regarding the study as a whole: An age-related increase in CD8+ clonality was seen in rheumatoid arthritis patients but not in healthy controls.

Original handling: Matches to published virus-specific TCRB sequences were rare among patient CD8+ clones larger than 1%. Profiled with immunoSEQ multiplex PCR; TCRdb holds only in-frame clones, not every one. V and J calls and clone size are copied from that table; D and trimming were computed from the DNA. Among 2,000 to 2,500 clones listed, about 85% were seen once. This clone was seen only once. Its specificity is not known. V and J are TRBV19 and TRBJ1-5; 7 nucleotides align to TRBD1. The TCR originated in a man in his sixties with rheumatoid arthritis. The specimen was CD8+ T cells sorted from blood. CDR3 nucleotide sequence: TGTGCCAGTAGTTACAAGGGGGCTGGCAATCAGCCCCAGCATTTT. Translating it yields CASSYKGAGNQPQHF.